The TCR beta chain described here comes from a study of Ad26.COV2.S vaccination and SARS-CoV-2 variants. Study summary: Within the COV1001 Ad26.COV2.S trial arm, the donor was enrolled. Recipients of Ad26.COV2.S got it intramuscularly, once or twice 56 days apart.

Treatment defined: some 20 received Ad26.COV2.S at low or high dose, single or two shots; about 5 received placebo; per-sample allocation not given. After the first vaccine or placebo injection, samples were drawn on day 63. Wuhan-strain spike was delivered by a replication-incompetent Ad26 vector. CDR3 length: 11 amino acids. V lost 5 bases to trimming and J lost 10 bases, with 9 bases between them. Assay: immunoSEQ multiplex PCR; the TCRdb copy retains only in-frame clones and omits some. The sample lists 440,000 or so clones, roughly 91% occurring once. This clonotype originated in a person aged 18-65 years who received the Ad26.COV2.S COVID-19 vaccine or a placebo. Specimen: peripheral blood, collected in a trial of Ad26.COV2.S vaccine versus placebo. The V gene is TRBV12-3 or TRBV12-4, the J gene TRBJ2-1; D is possibly TRBD1 or TRBD2 (5 bases each). The CDR3 region is CASSPWGEQFF. The CDR3 nucleotides are TGTGCCAGCAGTCCGTGGGGGGAGCAGTTCTTC.